These 7 T cell receptor beta chains originate from one sample sequenced in a study of cytomegalovirus exposure and HLA in healthy donors. The PCR contained 60 Vbeta and 13 Jbeta primers. Using immunoSEQ multiplex PCR, the repertoire was profiled, and TCRdb retains in-frame clones only, with some absent. The sample totals tens of thousands of clones. What was sequenced was PBMCs. All receptors derive from a woman aged 18-29 years in good health and CMV-seronegative.

The V gene is TRBV30, the J gene TRBJ2-5, with D possibly matching TRBD2 (6 bases). The J call is uncertain, as TRBJ2-7 better fits the DNA end. The CDR3 is 13 amino acids. CDR1 and CDR2 from the germline V gene are GTSNPN and SVGIG (reference sequence). CDR3 sequence reads: CAWSGLATYEQYF. The CDR3 DNA sequence: TGTGCCTGGAGTGGGCTAGCGACATACGAGCAGTACTTC.

The CDR3 is CASSRDRGTEQYF. In nucleotides, the CDR3 is TGTGCCAGCAGCCGGGACAGGGGAACCGAGCAGTACTTC. The genes are TRBV4-2 and TRBJ2-7, with 10 bases aligning to TRBD1. The CDR3 is 13 residues long. CDR1 is LGHNA and CDR2 is YNFKEQ in the germline V gene. Trimming removed 4 bases from V and 6 bases from J; junction bases left unmatched: 3.

V and J are TRBV19 and TRBJ2-3; D remains unclear. The CDR3 has 13 residues. The germline V gene has CDR1 LNHDA and CDR2 SQIVND (reference sequence). V lost 8 bases, J lost 2 bases, and 11 bases lay in between. The CDR3 spells CASGGGDTDTQYF. The CDR3 DNA follows: TGTGCCAGTGGCGGCGGAGACACAGATACGCAGTATTTT.

The rearrangement joins TRBV30 to TRBJ1-2; no clear D. The CDR3 covers 11 residues. Germline CDR1 GTSNPN, CDR2 SVGIG (reference sequence). V lost 3 bases and J lost 2, with 4 bases in between. The chain's CDR3 is CAWRQNYGYTF. The CDR3 coding sequence is TGTGCCTGGAGGCAGAACTATGGCTACACCTTC.

J is TRBJ2-3 and V is TRBV18; maybe TRBD2 (5 bases). Trimming pared 4 bases from V and 4 bases from J, leaving 12 bases between. CDR1 KGHSH and CDR2 LQKENI come from the germline V gene. This CDR3 has 14 amino acids. This CDR3 is CASSRETGADTQYF. DNA for the CDR3: TGTGCCAGCTCACGGGAGACGGGCGCAGATACGCAGTATTTT. Based on the CDR3 plus reference TRBV18 and TRBJ2-3, the full variable domain is NAGVMQNPRHLVRRRGQEARLRCSPMKGHSHVYWYRQLPEEGLKFMVYLQKENIIDESGMPKERFSAEFPKEGPSILRIQQVVRGDSAAYFCASSRETGADTQYFGPGTRLTVL.

The chain couples TRBV5-1 to TRBJ2-4, with 8 bases identical to TRBD1. Per germline, CDR1 SGHRS and CDR2 YFSETQ. The CDR3 contains 17 residues. Trimming removed 3 bases from V and 1 base from J; junction bases left unmatched: 9. CDR3 DNA: TGCGCCAGCAGCTCCACATCCAGGGGGCTGGCCAAAAACATTCAGTACTTC. Protein: CASSSTSRGLAKNIQYF.

V is TRBV27 and J is TRBJ2-7, with D tentatively TRBD1 (6 bases). V gave up 4 bases and J gave up 2 bases, with 21 bases separating them. The CDR3 extends over 17 amino acids. Germline lookup yields CDR1 MNHEY and CDR2 SMNVEV (reference sequence). The CDR3 DNA reads TGTGCCAGCAGTTCTCGATCAACAGGGTACAATACCTACGAGCAGTACTTC. Its translation: CASSSRSTGYNTYEQYF.